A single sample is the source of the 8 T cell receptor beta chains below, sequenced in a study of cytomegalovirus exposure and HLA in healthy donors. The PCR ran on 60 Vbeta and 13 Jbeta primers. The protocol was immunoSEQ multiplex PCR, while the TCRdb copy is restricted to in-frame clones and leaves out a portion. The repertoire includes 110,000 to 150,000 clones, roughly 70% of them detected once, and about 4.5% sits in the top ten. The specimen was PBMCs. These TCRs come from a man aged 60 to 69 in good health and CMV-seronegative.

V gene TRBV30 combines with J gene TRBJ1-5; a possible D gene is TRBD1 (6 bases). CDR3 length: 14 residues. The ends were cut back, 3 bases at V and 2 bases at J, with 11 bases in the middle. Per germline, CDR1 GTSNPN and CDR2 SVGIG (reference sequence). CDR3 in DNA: TGTGCCTGGAGCCGGACAGAAGGCAATCAGCCCCAGCATTTT. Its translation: CAWSRTEGNQPQHF.

The CDR3 bases are TGTGCCAGCAGTACAGGGGATGGCTACACCTTC. Translated, it gives CASSTGDGYTF. The chain uses TRBV2 and TRBJ1-2, with 7 bases aligning to TRBD1. With V trimmed by 5 bases and J by 6 bases, 0 bases remained unmatched. The germline V gene encodes CDR1 SNHLY and CDR2 FYNNEI. This CDR3 comprises 11 residues.

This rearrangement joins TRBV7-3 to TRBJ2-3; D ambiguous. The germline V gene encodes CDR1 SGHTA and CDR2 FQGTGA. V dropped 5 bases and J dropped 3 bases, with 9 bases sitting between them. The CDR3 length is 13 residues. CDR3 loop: CASSLLRTDTQYF. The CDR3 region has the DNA TGTGCCAGCAGCCTTCTGAGGACAGATACGCAGTATTTT.

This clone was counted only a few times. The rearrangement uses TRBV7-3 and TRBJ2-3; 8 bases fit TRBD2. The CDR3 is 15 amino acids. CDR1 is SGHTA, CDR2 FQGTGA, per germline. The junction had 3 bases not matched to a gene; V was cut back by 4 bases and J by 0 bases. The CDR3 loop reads CASSSSGSSTDTQYF. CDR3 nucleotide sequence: TGTGCCAGCAGCTCTAGCGGGTCTAGCACAGATACGCAGTATTTT.

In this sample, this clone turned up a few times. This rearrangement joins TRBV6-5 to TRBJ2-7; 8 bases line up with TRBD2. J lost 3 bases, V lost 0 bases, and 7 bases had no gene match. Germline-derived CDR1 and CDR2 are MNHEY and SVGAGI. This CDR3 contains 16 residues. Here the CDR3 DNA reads TGTGCCAGCAGTTACTCGCAGCGGGAGACGTACTACGAGCAGTACTTC. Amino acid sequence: CASSYSQRETYYEQYF.

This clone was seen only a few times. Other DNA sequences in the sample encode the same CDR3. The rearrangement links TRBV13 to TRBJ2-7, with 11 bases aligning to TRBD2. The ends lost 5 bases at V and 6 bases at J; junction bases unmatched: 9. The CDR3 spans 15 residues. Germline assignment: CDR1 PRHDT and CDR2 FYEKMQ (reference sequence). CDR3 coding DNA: TGTGCCAGCAGCCCGTTAGCGGGAGGGCCGCGCGAGCAGTACTTC. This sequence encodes CASSPLAGGPREQYF.

DNA for the CDR3: TGTGCCAGCAGCCCTATACGTGGACAGGGGATGGCTGAAGCTTTCTTT. Protein: CASSPIRGQGMAEAFF. The V and J genes are TRBV9 and TRBJ1-1; TRBD1 matches 9 bases. The V gene end was trimmed by 4 bases and the J gene end by 6 bases; junction bases not matched to a gene: 13. Germline V gene lookup returns CDR1 SGDLS and CDR2 YYNGEE. This CDR3 is built from 16 residues. The entire variable domain, with the rest obtained from reference TRBV9 and TRBJ1-1, is as follows: DSGVTQTPKHLITATGQRVTLRCSPRSGDLSVYWYQQSLDQGLQFLIQYYNGEERAKGNILERFSAQQFPDLHSELNLSSLELGDSALYFCASSPIRGQGMAEAFFGQGTRLTVV.

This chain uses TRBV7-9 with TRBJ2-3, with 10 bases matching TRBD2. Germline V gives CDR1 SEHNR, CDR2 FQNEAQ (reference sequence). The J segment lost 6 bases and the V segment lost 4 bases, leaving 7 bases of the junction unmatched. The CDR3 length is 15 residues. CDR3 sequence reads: CASSSGLAEGDTQYF. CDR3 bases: TGTGCCAGCAGCTCCGGACTAGCGGAAGGGGATACGCAGTATTTT.